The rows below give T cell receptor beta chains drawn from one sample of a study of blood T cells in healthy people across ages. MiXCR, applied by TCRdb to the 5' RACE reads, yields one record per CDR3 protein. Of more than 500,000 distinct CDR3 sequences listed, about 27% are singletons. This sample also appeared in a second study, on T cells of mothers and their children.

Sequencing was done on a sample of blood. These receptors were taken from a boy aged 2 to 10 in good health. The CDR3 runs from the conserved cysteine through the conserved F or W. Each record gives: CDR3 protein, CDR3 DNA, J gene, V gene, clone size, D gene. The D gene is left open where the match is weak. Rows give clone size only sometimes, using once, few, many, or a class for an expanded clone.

CDR3: CASSSQGGGVSEAFF; DNA: TGTGCCAGCAGCTCACAGGGGGGCGGTGTCTCTGAAGCTTTCTTT; J: TRBJ1-1; V: TRBV7-2; size: -; D: TRBD1
CDR3: CASSLSTGTGFWGTGFWEQYF; DNA: TGTGCCAGCAGCCTTTCCACCGGGACAGGGTTTTGGGGGACAGGGTTTTGGGAGCAGTACTTC; J: TRBJ2-7; V: TRBV11-2; size: -; D: TRBD1
CDR3: CASSPSGTAYGYTF; DNA: TGTGCCAGCAGCCCCTCGGGGACAGCCTATGGCTACACCTTC; J: TRBJ1-2; V: TRBV7-9; size: -; D: TRBD1
CDR3: CASSRDREGETQYF; DNA: TGCGCCAGCAGTCGCGACAGGGAGGGAGAGACCCAGTACTTC; J: TRBJ2-5; V: TRBV4-3; size: -; D: -
CDR3: CASRQGASNQPQHF; DNA: TGTGCCAGCAGGCAGGGGGCGAGCAATCAGCCCCAGCATTTT; J: TRBJ1-5; V: TRBV7-8; size: many; D: TRBD1
CDR3: CASSHPPRREKGFRGELFF; DNA: TGTGCCAGCAGCCACCCGCCTCGGCGGGAGAAGGGTTTTCGCGGGGAGCTGTTTTTT; J: TRBJ2-2; V: TRBV7-8; size: -; D: TRBD2
CDR3: CASSRTRLFNEQFF; DNA: TGTGCCAGCAGCCGAACGAGACTTTTCAATGAGCAGTTCTTC; J: TRBJ2-1; V: TRBV7-9; size: few; D: -
CDR3: CASSLGEAIGANVLTF; DNA: TGTGCCAGCAGTTTAGGGGAAGCTATTGGGGCCAACGTCCTGACTTTC; J: TRBJ2-6; V: TRBV12-3/TRBV12-4; size: few; D: -
CDR3: CAISELTGYTF; DNA: TGTGCCATCAGTGAGTTGACCGGCTACACCTTC; J: TRBJ1-2; V: TRBV10-3; size: -; D: -
CDR3: CASSLQGTGYTGELFF; DNA: TGTGCCAGCAGCCTTCAAGGGACAGGGTACACCGGGGAGCTGTTTTTT; J: TRBJ2-2; V: TRBV7-9; size: few; D: TRBD1
CDR3: CASSRGFGGRGEQFF; DNA: TGTGCCAGCAGCCGTGGTTTCGGGGGCCGGGGTGAGCAGTTCTTC; J: TRBJ2-1; V: TRBV7-9; size: -; D: -
CDR3: CASSRTREETQYF; DNA: TGCGCCAGCAGCCGGACTAGGGAGGAGACCCAGTACTTC; J: TRBJ2-5; V: TRBV7-3; size: many; D: TRBD2
CDR3: CSAGYPGTSYNEQFF; DNA: TGCAGTGCTGGGTATCCCGGGACTAGCTACAATGAGCAGTTCTTC; J: TRBJ2-1; V: TRBV20-1; size: -; D: TRBD2
CDR3: CASSARQGNQPQHF; DNA: TGTGCCAGCAGTGCCAGACAGGGCAATCAGCCCCAGCATTTT; J: TRBJ1-5; V: TRBV6-2/TRBV6-3; size: few; D: -
CDR3: CAISESLVRGAQYF; DNA: TGTGCCATCAGTGAGTCCCTAGTTCGCGGGGCCCAGTACTTC; J: TRBJ2-7; V: TRBV10-3; size: -; D: -
CDR3: CASSPLLMTGVRVEDTQYF; DNA: TGTGCCAGCAGCCCTCTCCTCATGACAGGGGTGAGGGTTGAAGATACGCAGTATTTT; J: TRBJ2-3; V: TRBV7-2; size: -; D: TRBD1
CDR3: CASSNTDTQYF; DNA: TGTGCCAGCAGTAACACAGATACGCAGTATTTT; J: TRBJ2-3; V: TRBV7-9; size: many; D: -
CDR3: CASSRFLGDTITGELFF; DNA: TGTGCCAGCAGTAGATTTTTGGGGGACACCATAACCGGGGAGCTGTTTTTT; J: TRBJ2-2; V: TRBV12-3/TRBV12-4; size: -; D: -
CDR3: CASSSSGVAWTQYF; DNA: TGTGCCAGCAGCTCAAGCGGGGTCGCTTGGACCCAGTACTTC; J: TRBJ2-5; V: TRBV7-2; size: -; D: TRBD2
CDR3: CASSQAASGRVAKNIQYF; DNA: TGCGCCAGCAGCCAAGCGGCTAGCGGGAGGGTAGCCAAAAACATTCAGTACTTC; J: TRBJ2-4; V: TRBV4-3; size: -; D: TRBD2
CDR3: CASGGWETQYF; DNA: TGTGCCAGCGGGGGCTGGGAGACCCAGTACTTC; J: TRBJ2-5; V: TRBV10-3; size: many; D: -
CDR3: CASSTMDRGGAEAFF; DNA: TGTGCCAGCAGCACTATGGACAGGGGGGGTGCTGAAGCTTTCTTT; J: TRBJ1-1; V: TRBV3-1; size: few; D: TRBD1
CDR3: CSVEVTNQGAQYF; DNA: TGCAGCGTTGAGGTGACGAATCAAGGGGCGCAGTATTTT; J: TRBJ2-3; V: TRBV29-1; size: -; D: -